Listed here are 22 T cell receptor beta chains from one sample, sequenced in a study of blood T cell repertoires in COVID-19. TCRdb's copy holds only in-frame clones and misses some; the assay was immunoSEQ multiplex PCR. This sample has 250,000 to 300,000 clones, with roughly nine tenths found just once. Specimen: PBMCs or T cells enriched from blood (not recorded which). These receptors were collected from a human donor in a cohort exposed to, infected with or recovered from COVID-19 (not recorded which). The donor label of this sample is uncertain.

This sequence joins TRBV5-5 and TRBJ1-2; D gene unclear. Between the trimmed V and J ends, which lost 0 bases and 6 bases, there was a span of 15 bases. This CDR3 is 15 amino acids long. Germline CDR1 and CDR2: SGHKS and YYEKEE (reference sequence). The CDR3 DNA reads TGTGCCAGCAGCTTGGCCACGGCCGGCAGGAATGGCTACACCTTC. Translation gives CASSLATAGRNGYTF.

This clone appeared a single time. The chain carries TRBV9 and TRBJ2-7; perhaps TRBD2 as D (7 bases). V gave up 4 bases and J gave up 7 bases, with 21 bases separating them. The CDR3 sequence is 15 residues long. Germline V lookup: CDR1 SGDLS, CDR2 YYNGEE. The CDR3 nucleotides read TGTGCCAGCAGCCCCCGACCCGAAGGGGGGGCGGAGCAGTACTTC. This encodes CASSPRPEGGAEQYF.

This chain's CDR3 is CSVVGGRKDGELFF. In DNA, the CDR3 is TGCAGCGTTGTAGGAGGACGGAAGGACGGGGAGCTGTTTTTT. This chain links TRBV29-1 with TRBJ2-2, with D maybe TRBD2 (5 bases). V was pared by 4 bases and J by 7 bases, with 16 bases between. The germline V gene has CDR1 SQVTM and CDR2 ANQGSEA. This CDR3 has 14 residues.

This sequence joins TRBV10-3 and TRBJ1-2, with 7 positions matching TRBD1. V was pared by 3 bases and J by 7 bases, with 14 bases of the junction left unmatched. Germline loops: CDR1 ENHRY, CDR2 SYGVKD. This CDR3 comprises 16 residues. The chain's CDR3 is CAISDPFEEGARGYTF. The CDR3 bases are TGTGCCATCAGTGACCCTTTTGAGGAGGGGGCGCGTGGCTACACCTTC.

For this clone: A junction boundary mismatches the germline segment, possibly from a read error. The chain combines TRBV2 with TRBJ1-2, with D possibly being TRBD1 (6 bases). Germline V lookup: CDR1 SNHLY, CDR2 FYNNEI. This CDR3 is 15 amino acids long. This CDR3 reads CASHLAGGTRSLIHF. CDR3 sequence (DNA): TGTGCCAGCCACCTAGCGGGGGGCACTCGGAGTCTAATACACTTC.

The V call is TRBV2, the J call TRBJ2-5; 13 bases match TRBD2. Germline CDR1 is SNHLY and CDR2 is FYNNEI. The CDR3 runs 14 residues. V trimming: 9 bases; J trimming: 4 bases; junction bases outside the gene matches: 5. The CDR3 region has the DNA TGTGCCAGTACGGGACTAGCGGGGCCAGAGACCCAGTACTTC. Translating it yields CASTGLAGPETQYF.

The chain employs TRBV2 and TRBJ1-2; D gene ambiguous. V shed 4 bases and J shed 5 bases, with 14 bases lying between them. The CDR3 covers 14 residues. Germline CDR1 SNHLY, CDR2 FYNNEI. In DNA form, the CDR3 reads TGTGCCAGCAGTGGACACCACAACCTATATGGCTACACCTTC. Translation: CASSGHHNLYGYTF.

This clone was detected only once. In nucleotides, the CDR3 is TGTGCCAGCAGTTACTCGAGGGGGGGGGCCTTTGGGGCCAACGTCCTGACTTTC. This gives the protein CASSYSRGGAFGANVLTF. This chain uses TRBV6-2 or TRBV6-3 with TRBJ2-6; tentative D call: TRBD2 (7 bases). The CDR3 extends over 18 amino acids. The V end lost 0 bases, the J end lost 3 bases, and 15 bases lay between the germline ends. The germline gives CDR1 MNHEY, CDR2 SVGEGT.

This clone was found once. The chain has TRBV7-6 and TRBJ2-6; no definite D call. CDR1 and CDR2 from the germline V gene are SGHVS and FNYEAQ. The CDR3 extends over 15 amino acids. Trimming removed 5 bases from V and 0 bases from J, with 8 bases in between. The DNA of the CDR3 is TGTGCCAGCAGCCCAAGGAGCTCTGGGGCCAACGTCCTGACTTTC. Its protein product is CASSPRSSGANVLTF.

The CDR3 region is CASSPSVLQGLFF. The CDR3 nucleotides read TGTGCCAGCTCACCAAGTGTCCTACAGGGCCTGTTTTTT. The chain employs TRBV18 and TRBJ1-4, with D maybe TRBD1 (6 bases). CDR3 size: 13 residues. The germline gives CDR1 KGHSH, CDR2 LQKENI. The V and J ends lost 2 bases and 14 bases respectively, with 15 bases between them.

This chain joins TRBV27 and TRBJ2-7; 10 bases are shared with TRBD1. Per the germline V gene, CDR1 is MNHEY and CDR2 is SMNVEV (reference sequence). The CDR3 is 12 residues long. With V trimmed by 10 bases and J by 2 bases, 2 bases remained unmatched. The CDR3 bases are TGTGCCACGGGACAGGGGACCTACGAGCAGTACTTC. This sequence encodes CATGQGTYEQYF.

This chain joins TRBV12-5 and TRBJ1-5, with 7 bases identical to TRBD1. Trimming took 7 bases from V and 5 from J; bases not matched to a gene: 11. Germline CDR1 LGHNT, CDR2 FRNRAP. The CDR3 covers 15 residues. Here the CDR3 reads CASVSGTANYQPQHF. For the CDR3, the DNA is TGTGCTAGTGTTTCCGGGACAGCGAATTATCAGCCCCAGCATTTT.

The chain uses TRBV20-1 and TRBJ2-3, with 9 bases fitting TRBD2. Germline values: CDR1 DFQATT, CDR2 SNEGSKA (reference sequence). The CDR3 consists of 14 residues. V lost 3 bases to trimming and J lost 1 base; unmatched junction nucleotides: 2. The CDR3 DNA reads TGCAGTGCTAGTTGGACTAGCGGCACAGATACGCAGTATTTT. It codes for CSASWTSGTDTQYF.

This rearrangement joins TRBV13 to TRBJ1-3, with 9 bases lining up with TRBD1. From germline, CDR1 is PRHDT and CDR2 FYEKMQ (reference sequence). The junction had 5 bases not matched to a gene; V was cut back by 4 bases and J by 1 base. The length of the CDR3 is 16 residues. The CDR3 bases are TGTGCCAGCAGCTCCCTGGACAGGGGATCTGGAAACACCATATATTTT. It codes for CASSSLDRGSGNTIYF. Full variable domain (outside the CDR3, taken from reference TRBV13 and TRBJ1-3): AAGVIQSPRHLIKEKRETATLKCYPIPRHDTVYWYQQGPGQDPQFLISFYEKMQSDKGSIPDRFSAQQFSDYHSELNMSSLELGDSALYFCASSSLDRGSGNTIYFGEGSWLTVV.

J is TRBJ1-1 and V is TRBV5-1; TRBD1 agrees at 12 bases. The V segment lost 4 bases and the J segment 5 bases; nucleotides outside the gene matches: 9. The CDR3 runs to 16 residues. From germline, CDR1 is SGHRS and CDR2 YFSETQ. The CDR3 is CASSARDRGLKTEAFF. The CDR3 nucleotides read TGCGCCAGCAGCGCCCGGGACAGGGGGCTTAAGACTGAAGCTTTCTTT.

The chain's CDR3 is CASSPGTGFSNEQFF. In DNA, the CDR3 is TGTGCCAGCAGCCCCGGGACAGGTTTTTCCAATGAGCAGTTCTTC. The chain links TRBV7-3 to TRBJ2-1; 8 nucleotides line up with TRBD1. With V trimmed by 5 bases and J by 6 bases, 9 bases remained unmatched. The germline V gene has CDR1 SGHTA and CDR2 FQGTGA. This CDR3 comprises 15 residues.

In nucleotides, the CDR3 is TGTGCCAGCACCCTACAGGGCAGGGGAATTTCCGAGCAGTACTTC. This gives the protein CASTLQGRGISEQYF. The chain carries TRBV11-2 and TRBJ2-7, with D perhaps TRBD1 (6 bases). Germline assignment: CDR1 SGHAT and CDR2 FQNNGV. The CDR3 extends over 15 amino acids. Trimming cost V 7 bases and J 6 bases, with 22 bases left between them.

The chain couples TRBV28 to TRBJ1-2; 7 bases match TRBD1. Germline V gene sequence: CDR1 MDHEN, CDR2 SYDVKM. The trim removed 3 bases at V and 4 bases at J, leaving 11 bases unmatched. The CDR3 totals 16 residues. CDR3 sequence: CASSFFDRAPSYGYTF. CDR3 in DNA: TGTGCCAGCAGTTTTTTTGACAGGGCACCTAGCTATGGCTACACCTTC.

The chain couples TRBV5-1 to TRBJ1-4; maybe TRBD1 (5 bases). The CDR3 is made up of 16 amino acids. The V gene's germline CDR1 is SGHRS and CDR2 YFSETQ. The V end lost 3 bases, the J end lost 8 bases, and 20 bases lay between the germline ends. The CDR3 is CASSYDTGQVGEKLFF. As DNA, the CDR3 is TGCGCCAGCAGCTATGATACAGGCCAGGTCGGGGAAAAACTGTTTTTT.

The chain has TRBV5-4 and TRBJ1-6; TRBD1 agrees at 7 bases. The V gene end was trimmed by 4 bases and the J gene end by 6 bases; junction bases not matched to a gene: 7. Germline CDR1 and CDR2: SGHNT and YYREEE (reference sequence). The CDR3 loop spans 15 amino acids. As DNA, the CDR3 is TGTGCCAGCAGCGGAGGACAGGAGACTAATTCACCCCTCCACTTT. It is translated as CASSGGQETNSPLHF.

The chain links TRBV27 to TRBJ2-1, with 8 bases lining up with TRBD1. Germline V gene data show CDR1 as MNHEY and CDR2 as SMNVEV (reference sequence). V shed 6 bases and J 0 bases; nucleotides not matched to a gene: 4. This CDR3 is built from 15 residues. The CDR3 DNA reads TGTGCCAGCAGCTGGGGGACAGGCTCCTACAATGAGCAGTTCTTC. Translating gives CASSWGTGSYNEQFF.

The chain has TRBV5-1 and TRBJ2-7; D is possibly TRBD1 (6 bases). CDR3 length: 13 amino acids. Germline CDR1 SGHRS, CDR2 YFSETQ. V lost 6 bases to trimming and J lost 5 bases, with 15 bases between them. The CDR3 DNA reads TGCGCCAGCACCCAGAACGACAGGAACGAGCAGTACTTC. It is translated as CASTQNDRNEQYF.